These 27 T cell receptor beta chains were sequenced from one sample in a study of blood T cell repertoires in COVID-19. Sequencing used immunoSEQ multiplex PCR; TCRdb keeps in-frame clones, though not all of them. The top ten clones hold approximately 4.5% of a sample with around 84,000 clones, around 90% of them seen once. Material: peripheral blood. These TCRs come from a man over 45 with active COVID-19.

V is TRBV10-3 and J is TRBJ2-5; D may be TRBD1 (6 bases). This CDR3 spans 15 amino acids. Trimming removed 2 bases at V and 0 bases at J, with 10 bases between. Germline V gene sequence: CDR1 ENHRY, CDR2 SYGVKD. CDR3 coding DNA: TGTGCCATCAGTGAGCGAAGGGGGTACCAAGAGACCCAGTACTTC. This gives the protein CAISERRGYQETQYF.

The V gene is TRBV19, the J gene TRBJ2-1; D possibly corresponds to TRBD2 (7 bases). The CDR3 runs 14 residues. Germline V gene data show CDR1 as LNHDA and CDR2 as SQIVND (reference sequence). V dropped 6 bases and J dropped 4 bases, with 13 bases sitting between them. The CDR3 protein is CASSLGGLYNEQFF. The DNA for the CDR3 is TGTGCCAGTAGCCTCGGGGGGCTATACAATGAGCAGTTCTTC.

The count of this clone is one. The V gene is TRBV24-1, the J gene TRBJ2-2, with 8 bases that match TRBD1. The ends lost 6 bases at V and 1 base at J; junction bases unmatched: 6. The germline gives CDR1 KGHDR, CDR2 SFDVKD. This CDR3 comprises 16 residues. The CDR3 DNA reads TGTGCCACCAGTCCCGCCGGGACAGGGAACACCGGGGAGCTGTTTTTT. Its protein is CATSPAGTGNTGELFF.

The rearrangement links TRBV5-5 to TRBJ1-2; D uncertain. The V and J ends lost 0 bases and 3 bases respectively, with 9 bases between them. Per germline, CDR1 SGHKS and CDR2 YYEKEE (reference sequence). The CDR3 is 14 amino acids. CDR3 DNA: TGTGCCAGCAGCTTGGCGGCGGCAGACTATGGCTACACCTTC. Protein: CASSLAAADYGYTF.

J is TRBJ1-2 and V is TRBV7-2, with a possible D match to TRBD1 (6 bases). CDR1 SGHTA and CDR2 FQGNSA come from the germline V gene. The CDR3 has 14 residues. The germline V and J ends were trimmed by 5 bases and 2 bases, with 12 bases remaining between them. DNA for the CDR3: TGTGCCAGCAGCAGCCGGGACAAAAACTATGGCTACACCTTC. The encoded protein is CASSSRDKNYGYTF.

J is TRBJ1-6 and V is TRBV7-3; D is ambiguous. Germline loops: CDR1 SGHTA, CDR2 FQGTGA. The CDR3 is 13 residues long. Trimming stripped 5 bases from V and 8 bases from J, with 10 bases between. CDR3 coding DNA: TGTGCCAGCAGCCAAGACATTGATTCACCCCTCCACTTT. As protein: CASSQDIDSPLHF. The full variable domain, in which reference TRBV7-3 and TRBJ1-6 provide the parts outside the CDR3, is GAGVSQTPSNKVTEKGKYVELRCDPISGHTALYWYRQSLGQGPEFLIYFQGTGAADDSGLPNDRFFAVRPEGSVSTLKIQRTERGDSAVYLCASSQDIDSPLHFGNGTRLTVT.

This clone was observed a few times. The CDR3 protein is CASAPGASYGYTF. Here the CDR3 DNA reads TGTGCCAGCGCACCTGGGGCCTCCTATGGCTACACCTTC. The chain couples TRBV6-5 to TRBJ1-2; D might be TRBD1 (5 bases). V was shortened by 8 bases and J by 4 bases, with 14 bases between the two germline ends. Germline V gene data show CDR1 as MNHEY and CDR2 as SVGAGI. The CDR3 loop spans 13 amino acids.

The V call is TRBV5-1, the J call TRBJ2-7; 8 positions match TRBD1. This CDR3 has 14 residues. Per germline, CDR1 SGHRS and CDR2 YFSETQ. V lost 4 bases to trimming and J lost 3 bases; unmatched junction nucleotides: 6. The CDR3 bases are TGCGCCAGCAGCGCGGGACAGGTAGTCTACGAGCAGTACTTC. It translates to CASSAGQVVYEQYF.

This clone has a single count. The chain links TRBV15 to TRBJ1-1; D may be TRBD1 (6 bases). The germline V gene encodes CDR1 LNHNV and CDR2 YYDKDF (reference sequence). The CDR3 contains 15 residues. Trimming removed 3 bases from V and 3 bases from J, with 14 bases in between. CDR3 nucleotides: TGTGCCACCAGCAGGAAAATAGGGGGGGACACTGAAGCTTTCTTT. As protein: CATSRKIGGDTEAFF.

The chain employs TRBV11-2 and TRBJ1-6; TRBD1 is a possible D gene (5 bases). The CDR3 has 13 residues. V gave up 5 bases and J gave up 16 bases, with 18 bases separating them. Germline CDR1 reads SGHAT; CDR2 reads FQNNGV. The CDR3 sequence: CASSALRAGQLHF. The DNA for the CDR3 is TGTGCCAGCAGCGCTCTTCGCGCAGGGCAGCTCCACTTT.

The gene calls are TRBV6-1 and TRBJ2-5; D might be TRBD1 (6 bases). V lost 2 bases, J lost 4 bases, and 14 bases lay in between. Germline CDR1 MNHNS, CDR2 SASEGT. This CDR3 has 15 amino acids. The CDR3 DNA reads TGTGCCAGCAGTGAACTTGGACAAGGGGGAGAGACCCAGTACTTC. Encoded protein: CASSELGQGGETQYF.

The chain couples TRBV10-1 to TRBJ2-1; 7 nucleotides agree with TRBD2. Germline V gene sequence: CDR1 WNHNN, CDR2 SYGVQD (reference sequence). J gave up 4 bases and V 5 bases, and 8 bases lay outside the gene matches. The CDR3 covers 15 residues. This CDR3 is CASSSGTEDYNEQFF. As DNA, the CDR3 is TGCGCCAGCAGTAGCGGGACCGAGGATTACAATGAGCAGTTCTTC.

CDR3 protein: CASGLVRYRGPSFNEQYF. CDR3 nucleotides: TGTGCTAGTGGTTTGGTACGATACCGGGGTCCCAGTTTTAACGAGCAGTACTTC. The chain couples TRBV12-5 to TRBJ2-7; D may be TRBD2 (5 bases). Trimming left V 0 bases short and J 5 bases short, with 23 bases between. Germline values: CDR1 LGHNT, CDR2 FRNRAP. The CDR3 runs to 18 residues. Variable domain in full (rest from reference TRBV12-5 and TRBJ2-7): DARVTQTPRHKVTEMGQEVTMRCQPILGHNTVFWYRQTMMQGLELLAYFRNRAPLDDSGMPKDRFSAEMPDATLATLKIQPSEPRDSAVYFCASGLVRYRGPSFNEQYFGPGTRLTVT.

This clone was recorded once. This chain joins TRBV9 and TRBJ2-2; D not certain. CDR3 length: 14 amino acids. Germline assignment: CDR1 SGDLS and CDR2 YYNGEE. Trimming pared 3 bases from V and 6 bases from J, leaving 12 bases between. In nucleotides, the CDR3 is TGTGCCAGCAGCGCATCGGTCTTATCCGGGGAGCTGTTTTTT. As protein: CASSASVLSGELFF.

V gene TRBV20-1 combines with J gene TRBJ1-1; the match to TRBD1 covers 9 bases. Germline CDR1 DFQATT, CDR2 SNEGSKA (reference sequence). This CDR3 is built from 11 residues. V lost 3 bases to trimming and J lost 10 bases; unmatched junction nucleotides: 3. CDR3 amino acids: CSASRQGGAFF. DNA of the CDR3: TGCAGTGCTAGCCGACAGGGGGGAGCTTTCTTT.

This clone was observed once. The DNA of the CDR3 is TGCAGCGTTGAAACCAGAACCTACGAGCAGTACTTC. It codes for CSVETRTYEQYF. The chain joins TRBV29-1 to TRBJ2-7; no clear D gene. V was clipped by 2 bases and J by 2 bases, with 7 bases between them. Germline V CDR1 and CDR2: SQVTM, ANQGSEA. CDR3 length equals 12 residues.

The chain joins TRBV13 to TRBJ2-5, with D perhaps TRBD1 (6 bases). Deletions cut 7 bases from V and 2 bases from J, with 23 bases between. Germline CDR1 is PRHDT and CDR2 is FYEKMQ (reference sequence). CDR3 length: 17 amino acids. The CDR3 protein is CASKTTGAGDGQETQYF. DNA for the CDR3: TGTGCCAGCAAGACAACCGGGGCAGGGGACGGACAAGAGACCCAGTACTTC.

The chain carries TRBV5-1 and TRBJ2-5, with TRBD1 matching 8 bases. The CDR3 is 14 amino acids. Germline V gene data show CDR1 as SGHRS and CDR2 as YFSETQ. The junction had 1 base not matched to a gene; V was cut back by 0 bases and J by 3 bases. CDR3 protein: CASSLDRGEETQYF. CDR3 nucleotide sequence: TGCGCCAGCAGCTTGGACAGGGGGGAAGAGACCCAGTACTTC.

The chain has TRBV18 and TRBJ1-2, with D possibly TRBD1 on 6 matching bases. The CDR3 is 13 amino acids. Germline loops: CDR1 KGHSH, CDR2 LQKENI. Trimming pared 6 bases from V and 4 bases from J, leaving 12 bases between. As DNA, the CDR3 is TGTGCCAGCTCCTCGGACAGCACCTATGGCTACACCTTC. Amino acids: CASSSDSTYGYTF.

The J gene is TRBJ2-7, the V gene TRBV6-1; no firm D call. Germline V gene lookup returns CDR1 MNHNS and CDR2 SASEGT. V was trimmed by 1 base and J by 3 bases, leaving 7 bases between them. The CDR3 sequence is 13 residues long. CDR3 DNA sequence: TGTGCCAGCAGTGAAGGGTACAACTACGAGCAGTACTTC. Residues: CASSEGYNYEQYF.

The V and J genes are TRBV5-4 and TRBJ2-1; 9 bases align to TRBD1. V shed 4 bases, J shed 6 bases, and the junction held 2 bases outside the gene matches. Germline CDR1 SGHNT, CDR2 YYREEE (reference sequence). This CDR3 contains 13 residues. CDR3 bases: TGTGCCAGCAGCCCGGACAGGGGCAATGAGCAGTTCTTC. The encoded protein is CASSPDRGNEQFF.

The chain recombines TRBV2 with TRBJ1-6; 10 positions match TRBD1. Looked up from germline, CDR1 is SNHLY and CDR2 is FYNNEI. The CDR3 spans 15 residues. V shed 5 bases, J shed 9 bases, and the junction held 7 bases outside the gene matches. Written as DNA, the CDR3 is TGTGCCAGCAGTCTCTGGGGACAGGGGTCTTCACCCCTCCACTTT. Translated, it gives CASSLWGQGSSPLHF.

The rearrangement links TRBV19 to TRBJ2-1, with TRBD1 as a possible D gene (6 bases). V lost 3 bases and J lost 10, with 25 bases in between. The CDR3 spans 17 residues. Germline V gene sequence: CDR1 LNHDA, CDR2 SQIVND (reference sequence). The CDR3: CASSIRIFWTEPWEQFF. As DNA, the CDR3 is TGTGCCAGTAGTATTAGGATATTCTGGACAGAACCGTGGGAGCAGTTCTTC.

J is TRBJ2-5 and V is TRBV19, with D unclear. The V gene lost 3 bases and the J gene lost 3 bases, with 11 bases spanning the gap. Germline values: CDR1 LNHDA, CDR2 SQIVND (reference sequence). This CDR3 contains 14 residues. CDR3: CASSIALMKETQYF. CDR3 sequence (DNA): TGTGCCAGTAGTATTGCGCTAATGAAAGAGACCCAGTACTTC.

The chain combines TRBV14 with TRBJ2-3; possible D gene TRBD1, 6 bases. Trimming removed 2 bases from V and 2 bases from J, with 17 bases in between. Germline loops: CDR1 SGHDN, CDR2 FVKESK. The CDR3 totals 17 residues. The CDR3 spells CASSQPLGADSTDTQYF. CDR3 in DNA: TGTGCCAGCAGCCAACCTTTGGGGGCAGACTCCACAGATACGCAGTATTTT.

The chain couples TRBV7-3 to TRBJ2-7; 7 bases fit TRBD1. The CDR3 is 15 residues long. V lost 2 bases and J lost 5; bases outside the gene matches: 9. Germline V gene sequence: CDR1 SGHTA, CDR2 FQGTGA. The CDR3 region is CASSLSGITGDEQYF. The CDR3 region has the DNA TGTGCCAGCAGCTTATCAGGAATAACAGGGGACGAGCAGTACTTC.

A note on this clone: The identical CDR3 is also encoded by other nucleotide sequences in the sample. This chain uses TRBV15 with TRBJ2-5, with 8 bases aligning to TRBD2. Trimming cost V 4 bases and J 4 bases; bases outside gene matches: 5. Germline V CDR1 and CDR2: LNHNV, YYDKDF (reference sequence). The CDR3 runs to 14 residues. The CDR3 nucleotides are TGTGCCACCAGCACTCGGGGGGGCGGAGAGACCCAGTACTTC. Its translation: CATSTRGGGETQYF.